The rows below give T cell receptor beta chains drawn from one sample of a study of post-analysis software for immune sequencing data. Via MiXCR, TCRdb re-called the PCR reads, giving one row per CDR3 protein. The sample records 400,000 to 500,000 distinct CDR3 sequences, about 40% being singletons. The material sequenced was blood. All receptors come from a girl aged 2 to 9 with multiple sclerosis. Each CDR3 is given with its conserved first and last residue. The D gene is left open where the match is weak. Some rows have no size entry. The others give once, few or many, or a class for an expanded clone.

V gene	clone size	J gene	D gene	CDR3 protein	CDR3 DNA
TRBV7-3	few	TRBJ2-3	TRBD1	CASSFYRGDTQYF	TGTGCCAGCAGCTTCTACAGGGGAGATACGCAGTATTTT
TRBV6-7	.	TRBJ1-2	TRBD1	CASSYGQGATYGYTF	TGTGCCAGCAGTTACGGACAGGGGGCGACCTATGGCTACACCTTC
TRBV7-8	few	TRBJ2-7	TRBD1	CASSLEGAESLEQYF	TGTGCCAGCAGCTTAGAGGGGGCCGAGTCCCTCGAGCAGTACTTC
TRBV25-1	.	TRBJ2-5	.	CASSEPRGLETQYF	TGTGCCAGCAGTGAACCGAGAGGTCTGGAGACCCAGTACTTC
TRBV20-1	few	TRBJ2-1	TRBD2	CSAPGLAGVNEQFF	TGCAGTGCTCCGGGACTAGCGGGAGTCAATGAGCAGTTCTTC
TRBV5-6	.	TRBJ2-1	TRBD2	CASSLRDYLYYEQFF	TGTGCCAGCAGCTTGCGGGACTACCTATACTACGAGCAGTTCTTC
TRBV4-1	.	TRBJ1-1	TRBD1	CASSFTGTANTEAFF	TGCGCCAGCAGCTTCACCGGGACAGCGAACACTGAAGCTTTCTTT
TRBV28	many	TRBJ2-1	.	CASSPSGFEQFF	TGTGCCAGCAGTCCCAGCGGTTTTGAGCAGTTCTTC
TRBV7-9	.	TRBJ2-1	TRBD1	CASSLSGGEVEQFF	TGTGCCAGCAGCTTGTCAGGGGGAGAGGTTGAGCAGTTCTTC
TRBV15	few	TRBJ2-1	.	CATSRWFDSLPGWEQFF	TGTGCCACCAGCCGATGGTTCGATTCTCTGCCGGGCTGGGAGCAGTTCTTC
TRBV7-3	few	TRBJ2-7	.	CASSGPPGERPNSYEQYF	TGTGCCAGCAGCGGTCCACCAGGGGAAAGGCCTAACTCCTACGAGCAGTACTTC
TRBV16	few	TRBJ1-6	TRBD1	CASSPRGTGLSPLHF	TGTGCCAGCAGCCCGCGGGGGACAGGGCTATCACCCCTCCACTTT
TRBV27	.	TRBJ1-1	.	CASSFPSFNTEAFF	TGTGCCAGCAGTTTTCCCTCTTTTAACACTGAAGCTTTCTTT
TRBV11-3	few	TRBJ2-7	TRBD2	CASSPSCREGLIYEQYF	TGTGCCAGCAGCCCAAGCTGTCGGGAGGGATTAATCTACGAGCAGTACTTC
TRBV6-6	.	TRBJ1-2	.	CASATMGRPVYGYTF	TGTGCCAGCGCTACAATGGGCAGGCCTGTCTATGGCTACACCTTC
TRBV7-9	.	TRBJ1-4	TRBD1	CASSTHSSRGPEKLFF	TGTGCCAGCAGCACTCATTCCTCCAGGGGGCCCGAAAAACTGTTTTTT
TRBV20-1	few	TRBJ2-7	TRBD2	CSATGLASSYEQYF	TGCAGTGCCACGGGACTAGCTAGTTCCTACGAGCAGTACTTC
TRBV28	.	TRBJ2-1	TRBD1	CASMTGEAYNEQFF	TGTGCCAGCATGACAGGGGAGGCTTACAATGAGCAGTTCTTC
TRBV2	few	TRBJ2-3	.	CASSIQGANSDTQYF	TGTGCCAGCAGTATCCAGGGCGCTAACTCAGATACGCAGTATTTT
TRBV6-5	few	TRBJ2-1	TRBD1	CASSYSSTGTGIRNTYNEQFF	TGTGCCAGCAGTTACTCGAGTACAGGGACAGGGATTCGTAATACCTACAATGAGCAGTTCTTC
TRBV28	.	TRBJ2-7	.	CAALGGGGGSYEQYF	TGTGCCGCTCTCGGGGGAGGGGGGGGCTCCTACGAGCAGTACTTC
TRBV6-5	.	TRBJ1-2	.	CASRAADPSSGYTF	TGTGCCAGCAGGGCGGCAGACCCAAGTAGTGGCTACACCTTC
TRBV20-1	.	TRBJ2-3	.	CSAAASYRRYF	TGCAGTGCAGCCGCTAGTTACCGTAGGTATTTT
TRBV29-1	.	TRBJ2-3	.	CSVALTGTTDTQYF	TGCAGCGTTGCCCTTACAGGGACCACAGATACGCAGTATTTT
TRBV4-1	.	TRBJ2-1	TRBD2	CASSRPGLAGGAYNEQFF	TGCGCCAGCAGCCGGCCGGGACTAGCGGGGGGGGCATACAATGAGCAGTTCTTC
TRBV7-2	.	TRBJ2-5	TRBD1	CASSSRDRGHNEQYF	TGTGCCAGCAGCTCCCGGGACAGGGGGCACAATGAGCAGTACTTC
TRBV12-3/TRBV12-4	.	TRBJ2-1	.	CASSLVPSIEQFF	TGTGCCAGCAGTTTAGTCCCCAGTATTGAGCAGTTCTTC
TRBV6-1	few	TRBJ2-6	TRBD1	CASRGPKGQTSSGANVLTF	TGTGCCAGCAGGGGACCGAAGGGACAGACAAGTTCTGGGGCCAACGTCCTGACTTTC
TRBV4-3	.	TRBJ1-2	.	CASSQDLVVNYGYTF	TGCGCCAGCAGCCAAGATCTGGTAGTTAACTATGGCTACACCTTC
TRBV3-1	.	TRBJ1-1	.	CASSQDVMNTEAFF	TGTGCCAGCAGCCAAGATGTAATGAACACTGAAGCTTTCTTT
TRBV3-1	.	TRBJ2-3	.	CASSQQGVTTQYF	TGTGCCAGCAGCCAACAGGGCGTCACTACGCAGTATTTT
TRBV6-5	few	TRBJ2-1	TRBD2	CASSYSTSGSYEQFF	TGTGCCAGCAGTTACTCCACTAGCGGGAGTTATGAGCAGTTCTTC
TRBV27	.	TRBJ2-7	.	CASSLSIPVGYEQYF	TGTGCCAGCAGTTTAAGTATCCCGGTCGGGTACGAGCAGTACTTC
TRBV6-5	.	TRBJ1-1	TRBD1	CASSLRDSWNTEAFF	TGTGCCAGCAGTCTGAGGGACAGCTGGAACACTGAAGCTTTCTTT
TRBV20-1	.	TRBJ1-1	TRBD1	CSARDDRGVEAFF	TGCAGTGCTAGAGATGACAGGGGCGTTGAAGCTTTCTTT
TRBV7-3	few	TRBJ2-1	TRBD2	CASSQGGRVRNEQFF	TGTGCCAGCAGCCAAGGTGGGAGGGTGAGGAATGAGCAGTTCTTC
TRBV6-5	once	TRBJ1-1	.	CASSPGRGGKAFF	TGTGCCAGCAGTCCCGGTAGGGGCGGAAAAGCTTTCTTT
TRBV20-1	few	TRBJ1-5	.	CSARVGGYSNQPQHF	TGCAGTGCTAGAGTCGGAGGTTATAGCAATCAGCCCCAGCATTTT
TRBV20-1	.	TRBJ2-2	TRBD2	CSASIGGGPRTGELFF	TGCAGTGCTAGTATCGGGGGAGGGCCAAGAACCGGGGAGCTGTTTTTT
TRBV7-2	once	TRBJ2-3	.	CAGSSLPDTQYF	TGTGCCGGCAGCTCCCTCCCAGATACGCAGTATTTT
TRBV29-1	.	TRBJ2-3	.	CSVEGQFPSTDTQYF	TGCAGCGTTGAAGGACAGTTTCCTAGCACAGATACGCAGTATTTT
TRBV27	many	TRBJ2-7	.	CASSLPGSYEQYF	TGTGCCAGCAGTTTACCGGGCTCCTACGAGCAGTACTTC
TRBV29-1	.	TRBJ2-1	TRBD1	CSVEGTGTGSNIPFF	TGCAGCGTTGAAGGCACCGGGACAGGGAGTAATATTCCGTTCTTC
TRBV3-1	.	TRBJ2-2	.	CASSQGFGKVGGELFF	TGTGCCAGCAGCCAAGGTTTCGGGAAAGTGGGAGGGGAGCTGTTTTTT
TRBV20-1	few	TRBJ2-3	TRBD1	CSASAPGQGTDTQYF	TGCAGTGCTAGCGCTCCGGGACAGGGAACAGATACGCAGTATTTT
TRBV4-3	few	TRBJ2-3	.	CASSQATRGRSTDTQYF	TGCGCCAGCAGCCAAGCTACCCGGGGACGAAGCACAGATACGCAGTATTTT
TRBV6-1	.	TRBJ2-7	.	CASSLQSWDGLYEQYF	TGTGCCAGCAGTCTACAGAGCTGGGACGGACTCTACGAGCAGTACTTC
TRBV4-1	few	TRBJ2-7	TRBD2	CASSQEGTSGAYEQYF	TGCGCCAGCAGCCAAGAAGGGACTAGCGGTGCCTACGAGCAGTACTTC
TRBV27	few	TRBJ2-1	.	CASSLPGGGQFF	TGTGCCAGCAGCCTGCCAGGAGGGGGGCAGTTCTTC
TRBV7-2	.	TRBJ1-2	TRBD1	CASSLDRGLGTF	TGTGCCAGCAGCTTAGACAGGGGGCTTGGCACCTTC
TRBV4-3	.	TRBJ2-3	TRBD2	CASSQGRVLAGSDTQYF	TGCGCCAGCAGCCAGGGGAGAGTGCTAGCGGGATCAGATACGCAGTATTTT
TRBV12-3/TRBV12-4	.	TRBJ2-5	.	CASRPDRYQETQYF	TGTGCCAGCAGACCCGACAGGTACCAAGAGACCCAGTACTTC
TRBV6-5	.	TRBJ2-3	TRBD2	CASSLAGEIDTQYF	TGTGCCAGCAGTTTAGCGGGGGAGATAGATACGCAGTATTTT
TRBV20-1	.	TRBJ1-5	.	CSARPGLPNQPQHF	TGCAGTGCGCGTCCGGGACTCCCTAATCAGCCCCAGCATTTT
TRBV28	few	TRBJ1-2	.	CASSQVRGYTF	TGTGCCAGCAGCCAGGTTCGTGGCTACACCTTC
TRBV28	.	TRBJ2-5	.	CASRRLETQYF	TGTGCCAGCAGGCGACTAGAGACCCAGTACTTC
TRBV12-3/TRBV12-4	.	TRBJ2-7	TRBD2	CASSLGGQFDFSGRVSYEQYF	TGTGCCAGCAGCCTAGGGGGACAGTTCGACTTCAGCGGGAGGGTCTCCTACGAGCAGTACTTC
TRBV27	.	TRBJ1-4	.	CASSLSGVSGLSNEKRFF	TGTGCCAGCAGTTTATCTGGGGTTAGCGGTTTGTCTAATGAAAAACGGTTTTTT
TRBV6-5	.	TRBJ2-1	.	CASSSRDWEYSEQFF	TGTGCCAGCAGTTCCCGGGACTGGGAGTACAGTGAGCAGTTCTTC
TRBV12-3/TRBV12-4	few	TRBJ2-1	TRBD2	CASSFGLAGNNEQFF	TGTGCCAGCAGTTTCGGACTAGCGGGAAACAATGAGCAGTTCTTC